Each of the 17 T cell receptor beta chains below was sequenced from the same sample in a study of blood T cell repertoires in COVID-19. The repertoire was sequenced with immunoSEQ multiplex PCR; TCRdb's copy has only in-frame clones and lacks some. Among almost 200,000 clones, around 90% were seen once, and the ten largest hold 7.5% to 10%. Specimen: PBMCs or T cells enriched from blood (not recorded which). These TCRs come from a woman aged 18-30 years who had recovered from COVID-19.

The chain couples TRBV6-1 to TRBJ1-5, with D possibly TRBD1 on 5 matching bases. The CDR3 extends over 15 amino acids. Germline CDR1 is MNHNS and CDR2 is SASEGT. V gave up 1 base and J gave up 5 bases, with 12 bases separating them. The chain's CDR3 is CASSEEARGHQPQHF. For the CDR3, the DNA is TGTGCCAGCAGTGAAGAGGCTAGGGGTCATCAGCCCCAGCATTTT.

The CDR3 region has the DNA TGTGCCAGCTGTAAGATTAGCGGGGGGGATAATGAGCAGTTCTTC. As protein: CASCKISGGDNEQFF. The V call is TRBV2, the J call TRBJ2-1; 11 nucleotides line up with TRBD2. The CDR3 loop spans 15 amino acids. Looked up from germline, CDR1 is SNHLY and CDR2 is FYNNEI. The ends lost 8 bases at V and 7 bases at J; junction bases unmatched: 10.

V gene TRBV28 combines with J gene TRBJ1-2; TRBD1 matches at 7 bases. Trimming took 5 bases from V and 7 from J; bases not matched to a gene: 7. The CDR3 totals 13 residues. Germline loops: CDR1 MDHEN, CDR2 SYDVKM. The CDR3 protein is CASSIPDRVGYTF. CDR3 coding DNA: TGTGCCAGCAGTATACCCGACAGGGTTGGCTACACCTTC.

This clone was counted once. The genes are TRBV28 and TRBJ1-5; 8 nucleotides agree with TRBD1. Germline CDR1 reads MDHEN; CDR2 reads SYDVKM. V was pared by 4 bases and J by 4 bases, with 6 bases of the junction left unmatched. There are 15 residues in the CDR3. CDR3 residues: CASSWIQGVNQPQHF. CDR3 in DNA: TGTGCCAGCAGTTGGATACAGGGGGTAAATCAGCCCCAGCATTTT.

The CDR3 region has the DNA TGCGCCAGCAGCTTGTTCACAGGGATGAGGACTGAAGCTTTCTTT. It codes for CASSLFTGMRTEAFF. This rearrangement joins TRBV5-1 to TRBJ1-1, with D perhaps TRBD1 (6 bases). Looked up from germline, CDR1 is SGHRS and CDR2 is YFSETQ. V was trimmed by 1 base and J by 5 bases, leaving 15 bases between them. The CDR3 extends over 15 amino acids.

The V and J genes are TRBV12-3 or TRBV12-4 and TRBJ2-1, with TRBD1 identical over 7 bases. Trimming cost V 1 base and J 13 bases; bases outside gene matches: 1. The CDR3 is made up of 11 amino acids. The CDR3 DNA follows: TGTGCCAGCAGTTTAGAGGGGGCTCAGTTCTTC. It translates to CASSLEGAQFF.

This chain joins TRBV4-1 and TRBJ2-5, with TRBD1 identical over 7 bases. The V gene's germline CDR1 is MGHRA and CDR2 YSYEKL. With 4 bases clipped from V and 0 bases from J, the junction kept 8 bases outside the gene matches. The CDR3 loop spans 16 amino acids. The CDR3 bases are TGCGCCAGCAGCCCTACCTGGGACAGTTACCAAGAGACCCAGTACTTC. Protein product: CASSPTWDSYQETQYF.

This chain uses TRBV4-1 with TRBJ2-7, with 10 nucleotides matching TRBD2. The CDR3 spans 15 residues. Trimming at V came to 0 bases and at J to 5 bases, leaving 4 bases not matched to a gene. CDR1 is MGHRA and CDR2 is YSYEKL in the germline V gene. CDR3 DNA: TGCGCCAGCAGCCAAGACGGTAGCGGGGGGAACGAGCAGTACTTC. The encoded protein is CASSQDGSGGNEQYF.

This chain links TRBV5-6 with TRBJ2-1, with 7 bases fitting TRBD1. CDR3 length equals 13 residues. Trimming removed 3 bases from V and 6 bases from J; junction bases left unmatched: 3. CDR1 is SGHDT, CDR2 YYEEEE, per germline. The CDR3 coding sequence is TGTGCCAGCAGCTCATCAGGGGGCAATGAGCAGTTCTTC. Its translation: CASSSSGGNEQFF.

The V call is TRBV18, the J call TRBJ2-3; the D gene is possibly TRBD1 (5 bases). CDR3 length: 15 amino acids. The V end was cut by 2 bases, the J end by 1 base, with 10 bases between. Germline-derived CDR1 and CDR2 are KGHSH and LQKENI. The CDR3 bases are TGTGCCAGCTCACCAGGGGCCCCCGGCACAGATACGCAGTATTTT. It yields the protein CASSPGAPGTDTQYF.

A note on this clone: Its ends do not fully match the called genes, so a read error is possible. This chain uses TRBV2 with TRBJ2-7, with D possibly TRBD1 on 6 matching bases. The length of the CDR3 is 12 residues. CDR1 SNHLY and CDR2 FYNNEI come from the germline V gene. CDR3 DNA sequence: TGTGCCAGCAGCGGAAGTCGGACAGTCGGGAACTTC. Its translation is CASSGSRTVGNF.

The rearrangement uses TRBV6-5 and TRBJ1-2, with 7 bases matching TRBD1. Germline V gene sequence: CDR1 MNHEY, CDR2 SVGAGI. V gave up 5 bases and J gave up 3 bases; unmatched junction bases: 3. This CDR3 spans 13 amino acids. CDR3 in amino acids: CASSPDRDYGYTF. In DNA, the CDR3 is TGTGCCAGCAGTCCAGACAGGGACTATGGCTACACCTTC.

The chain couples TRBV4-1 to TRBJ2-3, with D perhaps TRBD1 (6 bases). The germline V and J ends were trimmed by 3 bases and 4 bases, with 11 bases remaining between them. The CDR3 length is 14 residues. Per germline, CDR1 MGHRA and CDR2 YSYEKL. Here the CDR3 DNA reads TGCGCCAGCAGCCAGGGTACAGGGTCAGATACGCAGTATTTT. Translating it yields CASSQGTGSDTQYF.

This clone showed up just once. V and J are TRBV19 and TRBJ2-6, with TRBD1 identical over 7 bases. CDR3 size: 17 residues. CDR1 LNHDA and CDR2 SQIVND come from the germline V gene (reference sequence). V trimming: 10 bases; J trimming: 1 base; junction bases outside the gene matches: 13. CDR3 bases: TGTGCCACCAGTAGGACAGGCCTCCGATCTGGGGCCAACGTCCTGACTTTC. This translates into CATSRTGLRSGANVLTF. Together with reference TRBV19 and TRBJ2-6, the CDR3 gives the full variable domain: DGGITQSPKYLFRKEGQNVTLSCEQNLNHDAMYWYRQDPGQGLRLIYYSQIVNDFQKGDIAEGYSVSREKKESFPLTVTSAQKNPTAFYLCATSRTGLRSGANVLTFGAGSRLTVL.

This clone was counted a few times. The CDR3 is CASSDTGRLSGNTIYF. The CDR3 DNA reads TGTGCCAGCAGCGACACCGGCCGCCTCTCTGGAAACACCATATATTTT. The rearrangement uses TRBV25-1 and TRBJ1-3; D remains unclear. Germline loops: CDR1 MGHDK, CDR2 SYGVNS. V was cut by 6 bases and J by 0 bases, with 15 bases left in between. The CDR3 runs 16 residues.

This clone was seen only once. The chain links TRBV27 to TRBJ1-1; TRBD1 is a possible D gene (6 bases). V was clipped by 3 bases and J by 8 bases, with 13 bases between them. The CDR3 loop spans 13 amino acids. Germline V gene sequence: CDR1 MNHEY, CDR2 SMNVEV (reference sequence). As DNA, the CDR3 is TGTGCCAGCAGTTTCCGACAGGTTGGCGAAGCTTTCTTT. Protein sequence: CASSFRQVGEAFF.

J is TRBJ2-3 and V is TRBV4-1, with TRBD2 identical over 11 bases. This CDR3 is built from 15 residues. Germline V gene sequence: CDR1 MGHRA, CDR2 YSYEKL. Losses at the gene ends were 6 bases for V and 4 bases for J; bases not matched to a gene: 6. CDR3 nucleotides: TGCGCCAGCAGATCGACTAGCGGGGTGTCAGATACGCAGTATTTT. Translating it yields CASRSTSGVSDTQYF.